The next 2 T cell receptor beta chains were all read from a single sample in a study of T cell changes during pregnancy in multiple sclerosis. The assay was immunoSEQ multiplex PCR, and TCRdb's table has in-frame clones only and misses some. The sample yields about 59,000 clones, around 90% seen once. The sequenced sample was peripheral blood, obtained in the third trimester of pregnancy. The receptors shown here come from a female donor in good health, enrolled as a control in a pregnancy study.

This clone was counted a few times. This rearrangement joins TRBV5-1 to TRBJ1-6; D might be TRBD1 (6 bases). The CDR3 loop spans 14 amino acids. Trimming removed 7 bases from V and 9 bases from J, with 17 bases in between. Germline V gives CDR1 SGHRS, CDR2 YFSETQ. The CDR3 is CASEYRVRGSPLHF. In nucleotides, the CDR3 is TGCGCCAGCGAATACAGGGTGAGAGGTTCACCCCTCCACTTT.

The chain combines TRBV6-5 with TRBJ1-2; possible D gene TRBD1, 6 bases. This CDR3 is 14 amino acids long. Trimming took off 5 bases at V and 2 bases at J, with 12 bases between the two ends. Germline V gene lookup returns CDR1 MNHEY and CDR2 SVGAGI. In nucleotides, the CDR3 is TGTGCCAGCAGTGTCAACCAGGGGAACTATGGCTACACCTTC. Translated, it gives CASSVNQGNYGYTF.